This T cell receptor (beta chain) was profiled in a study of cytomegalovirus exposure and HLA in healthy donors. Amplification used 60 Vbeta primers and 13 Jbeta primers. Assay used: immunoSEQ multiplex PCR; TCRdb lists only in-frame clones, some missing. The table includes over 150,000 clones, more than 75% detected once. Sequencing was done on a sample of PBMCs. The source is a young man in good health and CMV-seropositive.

CDR3 in DNA: TGTGCCAGCACCCCTTGGGGGAGGATGTACCAAGAGACCCAGTACTTC. As protein: CASTPWGRMYQETQYF. The gene calls are TRBV28 and TRBJ2-5, with D possibly TRBD2 on 6 matching bases. Per germline, CDR1 MDHEN and CDR2 SYDVKM. The V gene lost 7 bases and the J gene lost 0 bases, with 18 bases spanning the gap. CDR3 length equals 16 residues.